The source of this T cell receptor beta chain is a study of response to subunit inactivated influenza vaccine. Overall study findings and caveats: Authors suggested seasonal influenza vaccinations each recruit few new T cells.

MiXCR was run by TCRdb on the RT-PCR reads, yielding one entry per CDR3 protein. The sample carries more than 450,000 distinct CDR3 sequences, roughly 10% recorded once. The CDR3 length is 15 residues. V was trimmed by 4 bases and J by 1 base, leaving 15 bases between them. The germline V gene has CDR1 SGHRS and CDR2 YFSETQ. The table lists this clonotype with a few counts. Its specificity is not known. This sequence joins TRBV5-1 and TRBJ2-7, with a tentative D call TRBD2 (6 bases). This clonotype originated in a man aged 50 or older who received an inactivated influenza vaccine. This material consisted of PBMCs from blood, taken on the day of vaccination. The CDR3 region has the DNA TGCGCCAGCAGCCGGAGTTGGGGGGATTCCTACGAGCAGTACTTC. This encodes CASSRSWGDSYEQYF.